The 21 T cell receptor beta chains reported below all come from one sample, sequenced in a study of identical twins. A single record per CDR3 protein comes from TCRdb applying MiXCR to the 5' RACE reads. This table holds a few hundred thousand distinct CDR3 sequences, more than 9.5% found once. Another study also made use of these data, one on yellow fever vaccine responses in identical twins.

The sequenced sample was memory (CD45RO+) T cells sorted from blood. These receptors were taken from a woman aged 18-29 years in good health.

The table lists this clonotype with a few counts. The chain has TRBV5-1 and TRBJ2-5; no clear D gene. The CDR3 has 14 residues. From germline, CDR1 is SGHRS and CDR2 YFSETQ. The V end was cut by 0 bases, the J end by 1 base, with 7 bases between. CDR3 loop: CASSLVRTQETQYF. The CDR3 DNA reads as TGCGCCAGCAGCTTGGTCAGGACCCAAGAGACCCAGTACTTC.

This clonotype was seen a few times. The chain carries TRBV10-3 and TRBJ2-1; TRBD1 might be the D (5 bases). The CDR3 contains 12 residues. V lost 3 bases, J lost 12 bases, and 12 bases lay in between. Germline loops: CDR1 ENHRY, CDR2 SYGVKD. DNA of the CDR3: TGTGCCATCAGTGATGGGGCGAGGTGGCAGTTCTTC. The encoded protein is CAISDGARWQFF.

This clonotype showed up many times. The chain uses TRBV5-1 and TRBJ2-7; 7 bases map to TRBD1. The CDR3 spans 16 residues. Germline V CDR1 and CDR2: SGHRS, YFSETQ. J was trimmed by 2 bases and V by 4 bases; bases with no gene match: 12. The CDR3 spells CASSPGSGQKPYEQYF. In nucleotides, the CDR3 is TGCGCCAGCAGCCCAGGTTCGGGACAGAAGCCCTACGAGCAGTACTTC.

The chain recombines TRBV12-3 or TRBV12-4 with TRBJ1-5, with no clear D. The V end was cut by 1 base, the J end by 4 bases, with 11 bases between. The CDR3 runs 15 residues. The CDR3 nucleotides are TGTGCCAGCAGTTTAGGTCTGGGCAGAAATCAGCCCCAGCATTTT. This encodes CASSLGLGRNQPQHF.

V is TRBV20-1 and J is TRBJ2-5; the D gene could be TRBD1 or TRBD2 (5 bases each). V dropped 5 bases and J dropped 5 bases, with 21 bases sitting between them. Germline V gives CDR1 DFQATT, CDR2 SNEGSKA (reference sequence). The CDR3 consists of 15 residues. The CDR3, as DNA: TGCAGTGCTCAGAATTTGAGGGCAGGGACCGAGACCCAGTACTTC. Translating gives CSAQNLRAGTETQYF.

The genes are TRBV12-3 or TRBV12-4 and TRBJ2-6, with D tentatively TRBD1 (5 bases). The CDR3 covers 16 residues. Trimming left V 5 bases short and J 4 bases short, with 15 bases between. The CDR3 protein is CASSPSLGPGANVLTF. CDR3 DNA sequence: TGTGCCAGCAGTCCCTCTTTGGGGCCCGGGGCCAACGTCCTGACTTTC.

This clonotype was counted only a few times. The gene calls are TRBV4-2 and TRBJ2-2; D may be TRBD1 (6 bases). Per germline, CDR1 LGHNA and CDR2 YNFKEQ. The CDR3 sequence is 16 residues long. V was pared by 4 bases and J by 2 bases, with 14 bases between. Here the CDR3 reads CASSRPEGGNTGELFF. CDR3 in DNA: TGTGCCAGCAGCCGCCCCGAAGGGGGAAACACCGGGGAGCTGTTTTTT.

V usage is TRBV7-2 and J usage is TRBJ2-3, with 10 bases lining up with TRBD2. This CDR3 is 17 amino acids long. Unmatched junction bases numbered 9, after V lost 2 bases and J lost 4 bases. CDR1 is SGHTA, CDR2 FQGNSA, per germline. The CDR3 is CASSLLAGATFADTQYF. CDR3 nucleotides: TGTGCCAGCAGCTTACTAGCGGGAGCGACTTTTGCAGATACGCAGTATTTT.

Only a few counts were recorded for this clonotype. One end of the junction varies from germline; a read error may be responsible. The V call is TRBV2, the J call TRBJ2-7, with 7 bases matching TRBD2. The germline V gene has CDR1 SNHLY and CDR2 FYNNEI. The CDR3 length is 12 residues. CDR3: CASSESPGLQRF. DNA for the CDR3: TGTGCCAGCAGCGAAAGTCCGGGACTACAACGATTC.

This clonotype was counted a few times. The chain links TRBV15 to TRBJ1-1, with 7 positions matching TRBD1. The CDR3 is 14 residues long. After removal of 1 base from V and 3 bases from J, the junction contained 2 bases not matched to a gene. Germline V CDR1 and CDR2: LNHNV, YYDKDF (reference sequence). The DNA of the CDR3 is TGTGCCACCAGCAGAGGGGGGACAGACACTGAAGCTTTCTTT. Amino acid sequence: CATSRGGTDTEAFF.

The sample holds a few counts of this clonotype. The rearrangement uses TRBV30 and TRBJ2-2, with a tentative D call TRBD1 (5 bases). Per the germline V gene, CDR1 is GTSNPN and CDR2 is SVGIG (reference sequence). This CDR3 contains 15 residues. V was cut by 0 bases and J by 5 bases, with 13 bases left in between. The chain's CDR3 is CAWSVGQGRTGELFF. In DNA, the CDR3 is TGTGCCTGGAGTGTCGGCCAGGGTAGGACCGGGGAGCTGTTTTTT. Full variable domain (outside the CDR3, taken from reference TRBV30 and TRBJ2-2): SQTIHQWPATLVQPVGSPLSLECTVEGTSNPNLYWYRQAAGRGLQLLFYSVGIGQISSEVPQNLSASRPQDRQFILSSKKLLLSDSGFYLCAWSVGQGRTGELFFGEGSRLTVL.

The genes are TRBV3-1 and TRBJ1-1; possible D gene TRBD1, 5 bases. CDR1 is LGHDT, CDR2 YNNKEL, per germline (reference sequence). The V and J ends lost 3 bases and 0 bases respectively, with 17 bases between them. The CDR3 has 17 residues. This CDR3 reads CASSHKQGVRVNTEAFF. DNA of the CDR3: TGTGCCAGCAGCCACAAGCAAGGGGTTCGCGTGAACACTGAAGCTTTCTTT.

This sequence joins TRBV20-1 and TRBJ1-1; TRBD1 matches 9 bases. The CDR3 is made up of 14 amino acids. Germline loops: CDR1 DFQATT, CDR2 SNEGSKA (reference sequence). The CDR3 region is CTTWGGQGNTEAFF. In DNA, the CDR3 is TGCACCACCTGGGGGGGACAGGGGAACACTGAAGCTTTCTTT.

This clonotype occurred a few times. The V call is TRBV7-2, the J call TRBJ2-3; no reliable D call. The CDR3 consists of 16 residues. Between the trimmed V and J ends, which lost 1 base and 4 bases, there was a span of 15 bases. Germline CDR1 reads SGHTA; CDR2 reads FQGNSA. CDR3 sequence: CASSLEGPNLADTQYF. The CDR3 DNA is TGTGCCAGCAGCTTAGAGGGCCCCAATTTAGCAGATACGCAGTATTTT.

The rearrangement joins TRBV6-2 or TRBV6-3 to TRBJ2-7; 7 nucleotides align to TRBD1. The CDR3 totals 11 residues. V trimming: 8 bases; J trimming: 3 bases; junction bases outside the gene matches: 1. The germline gives CDR1 MNHEY, CDR2 SVGEGT. The chain's CDR3 is CASHRGYEQYF. CDR3 DNA: TGTGCCAGCCACAGGGGCTACGAGCAGTACTTC.

This clonotype occurred many times. The V and J genes are TRBV5-1 and TRBJ1-1; D call uncertain. V lost 0 bases and J lost 1, with 7 bases in between. There are 14 residues in the CDR3. CDR1 is SGHRS and CDR2 is YFSETQ in the germline V gene. CDR3 coding DNA: TGCGCCAGCAGCTTGGGCACCACGAACACTGAAGCTTTCTTT. Its translation is CASSLGTTNTEAFF.

This clonotype was detected a few times. The V gene is TRBV28, the J gene TRBJ2-5, with 7 bases matching TRBD1. The CDR3 contains 14 residues. The V segment lost 3 bases and the J segment 5 bases; nucleotides outside the gene matches: 6. Germline assignment: CDR1 MDHEN and CDR2 SYDVKM. The CDR3 coding sequence is TGTGCCAGCAGTTTGAGGCAGGGGGTGGAGACCCAGTACTTC. It encodes CASSLRQGVETQYF.

The chain recombines TRBV20-1 with TRBJ1-4, with 8 bases fitting TRBD1. After removal of 0 bases from V and 7 bases from J, the junction contained 10 bases not matched to a gene. The CDR3 is made up of 16 amino acids. Germline V gives CDR1 DFQATT, CDR2 SNEGSKA (reference sequence). Here the CDR3 DNA reads TGCAGTGCTAGAGATTCAATGGGACAGGTGGTTGAAAAACTGTTTTTT. It specifies CSARDSMGQVVEKLFF.

Only a few counts were recorded for this clonotype. The J gene is TRBJ2-4, the V gene TRBV30, with TRBD1 matching over 8 bases. Per the germline V gene, CDR1 is GTSNPN and CDR2 is SVGIG (reference sequence). The CDR3 covers 13 residues. Germline trimming cut 5 bases from V and 1 base from J; bases unmatched to any gene: 1. CDR3 bases: TGTGCCTGGCGACAGGGGGCCAAAAACATTCAGTACTTC. Translation: CAWRQGAKNIQYF.

This clonotype was observed many times. The rearrangement joins TRBV5-1 to TRBJ2-7; 11 bases agree with TRBD1. The CDR3 extends over 16 amino acids. Germline lookup yields CDR1 SGHRS and CDR2 YFSETQ. The trim removed 4 bases at V and 6 bases at J, leaving 12 bases unmatched. CDR3 sequence: CASSAPSGTGGSEQYF. The CDR3 DNA sequence: TGCGCCAGCAGCGCGCCCTCCGGGACAGGGGGATCCGAGCAGTACTTC. The full variable domain, completed using reference TRBV5-1 and TRBJ2-7, is KAGVTQTPRYLIKTRGQQVTLSCSPISGHRSVSWYQQTPGQGLQFLFEYFSETQRNKGNFPGRFSGRQFSNSRSEMNVSTLELGDSALYLCASSAPSGTGGSEQYFGPGTRLTVT.

This clonotype appeared a few times. The rearrangement uses TRBV5-1 and TRBJ2-5, with a weak D call TRBD2 (6 bases). Looked up from germline, CDR1 is SGHRS and CDR2 is YFSETQ. CDR3 length equals 14 residues. V was shortened by 5 bases and J by 7 bases, with 18 bases between the two germline ends. The CDR3 DNA sequence: TGCGCCAGCAGTCCCGCGGGGCCCGATGGGACCCAGTACTTC. It encodes CASSPAGPDGTQYF.